The T cell receptor beta chain under discussion was sequenced for a study of a mutant IDH1 vaccine in newly diagnosed glioma. Whole-study context: Either 4-6 weeks after radiotherapy alone or alongside temozolomide, vaccination was begun. Patients had received radiotherapy, temozolomide, or both previously, most receiving both. V12 corresponded to week 35 and V13 to week 47.

TCRdb's copy holds only in-frame clones and misses some; the assay was immunoSEQ multiplex PCR. The profile shows just over 60,000 clones, about four fifths of them singletons. Regarding this clone: What it recognizes is unknown.

Time point described: week 47, end of study. Every vaccine dose comprised 300 ug of mutant IDH1 20-mer peptide plus topical imiquimod. In every donor, the tumor was a new WHO grade 3 or 4 IDH1-mutant, ATRX-lost astrocytoma. Losses at the gene ends were 7 bases for V and 5 bases for J; bases not matched to a gene: 7. This CDR3 has 15 residues. Germline V gene data show CDR1 as WSHSY and CDR2 as SAAADI. This sequence was found in a man aged 30-40 years with glioma. The sample here was PBMCs, taken from a glioma patient whose treatment included an IDH1 peptide vaccine. The chain is built from TRBV10-2 and TRBJ1-6; TRBD1 matches at 8 bases. This chain's CDR3 is CASTYTGGNNSPLHF. CDR3 DNA sequence: TGCGCCAGCACTTATACAGGGGGGAATAATTCACCCCTCCACTTT.